Below are 19 T cell receptor beta chains sequenced from a single sample in a study of blood T cell repertoires in COVID-19. Data came from immunoSEQ multiplex PCR; TCRdb stores just in-frame clones and leaves some out. The sample holds about 130,000 clones, 75% to 90% seen once. The sequenced sample was PBMCs or T cells enriched from blood (not recorded which). The receptors originated from a woman aged 50 to 60 who had recovered from COVID-19.

The J gene is TRBJ1-6, the V gene TRBV30, with 7 bases fitting TRBD1. The CDR3 has 15 residues. The V and J ends lost 4 bases and 9 bases, in that order; junction bases with no gene match: 12. The V gene's germline CDR1 is GTSNPN and CDR2 SVGIG (reference sequence). CDR3 in DNA: TGTGCCTGGATTCCCGTGAGGGGGCGAGTTTCACCCCTCCACTTT. It yields the protein CAWIPVRGRVSPLHF.

The chain is built from TRBV12-5 and TRBJ1-5, with unresolved D. Germline V gene lookup returns CDR1 LGHNT and CDR2 FRNRAP. There are 13 residues in the CDR3. Trimming stripped 5 bases from V and 0 bases from J, with 5 bases between. CDR3 sequence (DNA): TGTGCTAGTGGTACACATAGCAATCAGCCCCAGCATTTT. This translates into CASGTHSNQPQHF. Together with reference TRBV12-5 and TRBJ1-5, the CDR3 gives the full variable domain: DARVTQTPRHKVTEMGQEVTMRCQPILGHNTVFWYRQTMMQGLELLAYFRNRAPLDDSGMPKDRFSAEMPDATLATLKIQPSEPRDSAVYFCASGTHSNQPQHFGDGTRLSIL.

This sequence joins TRBV29-1 and TRBJ1-2; maybe TRBD1 (5 bases). V was pared by 3 bases and J by 7 bases, with 9 bases between. This CDR3 spans 11 amino acids. Germline V gives CDR1 SQVTM, CDR2 ANQGSEA. The CDR3 is CSVDIGGGYTF. The CDR3 DNA sequence: TGCAGCGTTGATATCGGGGGTGGCTACACCTTC.

The V call is TRBV11-2, the J call TRBJ1-5, with D possibly being TRBD1 (5 bases). The V end lost 1 base, the J end lost 10 bases, and 11 bases lay between the germline ends. CDR3 length equals 13 residues. Germline CDR1 SGHAT, CDR2 FQNNGV. The CDR3 DNA reads as TGTGCCAGCAGCTTAGGGGGGACTCGCCCCCAGCATTTT. Translated, it gives CASSLGGTRPQHF. The variable domain in full, with the rest retrieved from reference TRBV11-2 and TRBJ1-5, is EAGVAQSPRYKIIEKRQSVAFWCNPISGHATLYWYQQILGQGPKLLIQFQNNGVVDDSQLPKDRFSAERLKGVDSTLKIQPAKLEDSAVYLCASSLGGTRPQHFGDGTRLSIL.

V gene TRBV27 combines with J gene TRBJ1-1; D gene uncertain. Germline V gene data show CDR1 as MNHEY and CDR2 as SMNVEV (reference sequence). This CDR3 region has 14 residues. Trimming stripped 2 bases from V and 1 base from J, with 8 bases between. The CDR3 DNA sequence: TGTGCCAGCAGTTTAATGGCCCAGAACACTGAAGCTTTCTTT. Residues: CASSLMAQNTEAFF.

The chain combines TRBV29-1 with TRBJ2-6, with D possibly TRBD1 on 5 matching bases. The CDR3 length is 19 residues. Trimming took 1 base from V and 0 from J, leaving 19 bases between them. Germline CDR1 is SQVTM and CDR2 is ANQGSEA. CDR3 sequence reads: CSVEGRQGMRNSGANVLTF. The CDR3 DNA is TGCAGCGTTGAAGGTAGGCAGGGCATGAGGAACTCTGGGGCCAACGTCCTGACTTTC.

The CDR3 loop is CASSGLLQNLYF. The CDR3 coding sequence is TGCGCCAGCAGCGGGCTCCTACAAAACCTATACTTC. The chain has TRBV4-1 and TRBJ2-5; D gene unclear. Germline CDR1 reads MGHRA; CDR2 reads YSYEKL. This CDR3 spans 12 amino acids. Trimming shortened V by 5 bases and J by 14 bases, and 18 bases separated the two germline ends.

The chain uses TRBV9 and TRBJ2-7; 8 nucleotides line up with TRBD2. J was trimmed by 5 bases and V by 3 bases; bases with no gene match: 7. The CDR3 is made up of 14 amino acids. Germline CDR1 is SGDLS and CDR2 is YYNGEE. The CDR3 loop is CASSDGGAVNEQYF. CDR3 sequence (DNA): TGTGCCAGCAGCGACGGGGGGGCCGTGAACGAGCAGTACTTC. The whole variable domain, remainder taken from reference TRBV9 and TRBJ2-7, is DSGVTQTPKHLITATGQRVTLRCSPRSGDLSVYWYQQSLDQGLQFLIQYYNGEERAKGNILERFSAQQFPDLHSELNLSSLELGDSALYFCASSDGGAVNEQYFGPGTRLTVT.

The V gene is TRBV10-3, the J gene TRBJ2-3, with D perhaps TRBD2 (7 bases). Per the germline V gene, CDR1 is ENHRY and CDR2 is SYGVKD. Trimming left V 0 bases short and J 2 bases short, with 12 bases between. The CDR3 contains 16 residues. The CDR3 region has the DNA TGTGCCATCAGTGAGTCGATGGCGGGGGCCACAGATACGCAGTATTTT. Residues: CAISESMAGATDTQYF.

The rearrangement uses TRBV5-4 and TRBJ2-7, with 10 bases identical to TRBD2. The V segment lost 0 bases and the J segment 0 bases; nucleotides outside the gene matches: 3. This CDR3 has 16 residues. Germline V gene sequence: CDR1 SGHNT, CDR2 YYREEE (reference sequence). CDR3 nucleotide sequence: TGTGCCAGCAGCTTGGGGGGACTAGCGAGCTCCTACGAGCAGTACTTC. Translating gives CASSLGGLASSYEQYF.

This clone has more than one count but fewer than ten. The rearrangement links TRBV28 to TRBJ1-6; the match to TRBD1 covers 7 bases. CDR1 MDHEN and CDR2 SYDVKM come from the germline V gene. The CDR3 totals 13 residues. V lost 6 bases and J lost 7; bases outside the gene matches: 3. The CDR3 DNA reads TGTGCCAGCAGATTACAGGGGAATTCACCCCTCCACTTT. It specifies CASRLQGNSPLHF.

The chain carries TRBV4-1 and TRBJ1-5; 7 nucleotides agree with TRBD1. Germline V gives CDR1 MGHRA, CDR2 YSYEKL. With V trimmed by 0 bases and J by 2 bases, 13 bases remained unmatched. CDR3 length equals 19 residues. Written as DNA, the CDR3 is TGCGCCAGCAGCCAAGAGTTGACAGGGACAAGTACAGGCAATCAGCCCCAGCATTTT. This sequence encodes CASSQELTGTSTGNQPQHF.

The chain uses TRBV10-3 and TRBJ2-3, with D hard to call. The CDR3 consists of 13 residues. V shed 10 bases and J shed 3 bases, with 14 bases lying between them. Germline V gene sequence: CDR1 ENHRY, CDR2 SYGVKD. Here the CDR3 DNA reads TGTGCCAGCCGACACGGATCGACAGATACGCAGTATTTT. This sequence encodes CASRHGSTDTQYF.

The gene calls are TRBV6-5 and TRBJ1-5, with a tentative D call TRBD1 (6 bases). V lost 0 bases and J lost 5, with 8 bases in between. The CDR3 totals 14 residues. In germline, CDR1 is MNHEY, CDR2 SVGAGI. The CDR3 reads CASSYSQGHQPQHF. The CDR3, as DNA: TGTGCCAGCAGTTACTCGCAGGGGCATCAGCCCCAGCATTTT.

The CDR3 region has the DNA TGTGCCAGCAGCGTAGAAGGGGGACAAACCTCTGGGGCCAACGTCCTGACTTTC. Its protein product is CASSVEGGQTSGANVLTF. The gene calls are TRBV9 and TRBJ2-6; D perhaps matches TRBD1 (6 bases). Trimming removed 0 bases at V and 0 bases at J, with 13 bases between. The CDR3 is 18 amino acids. Germline V lookup: CDR1 SGDLS, CDR2 YYNGEE. Based on the CDR3 plus reference TRBV9 and TRBJ2-6, the full variable domain is DSGVTQTPKHLITATGQRVTLRCSPRSGDLSVYWYQQSLDQGLQFLIQYYNGEERAKGNILERFSAQQFPDLHSELNLSSLELGDSALYFCASSVEGGQTSGANVLTFGAGSRLTVL.

This chain connects TRBV4-1 to TRBJ2-5; D is unclear. The CDR3 runs 13 residues. Trimming cost V 4 bases and J 4 bases, with 10 bases left between them. CDR1 is MGHRA, CDR2 YSYEKL, per germline. The DNA for the CDR3 is TGCGCCAGCAGCCTGGCGGAGCTAGAGACCCAGTACTTC. Translation gives CASSLAELETQYF.

The chain carries TRBV7-3 and TRBJ2-2; D ambiguous. The CDR3 covers 16 residues. Germline CDR1 is SGHTA and CDR2 is FQGTGA. V was clipped by 4 bases and J by 6 bases, with 18 bases between them. The CDR3 loop reads CASSSPDVKVAGELFF. CDR3 sequence (DNA): TGTGCCAGCAGCTCCCCCGATGTTAAAGTAGCCGGGGAGCTGTTTTTT.

The chain has TRBV14 and TRBJ1-1, with TRBD1 matching over 9 bases. The junction had 5 bases not matched to a gene; V was cut back by 3 bases and J by 0 bases. The CDR3 runs to 16 residues. Germline CDR1 SGHDN, CDR2 FVKESK. The CDR3 nucleotides read TGTGCCAGCAGCCAGACGGGGACAGGGATGAACACTGAAGCTTTCTTT. This encodes CASSQTGTGMNTEAFF.

The J gene is TRBJ2-7, the V gene TRBV10-3, with D tentatively TRBD2 (6 bases). V lost 10 bases, J lost 7 bases, and 20 bases lay in between. The CDR3 consists of 13 residues. Germline CDR1 reads ENHRY; CDR2 reads SYGVKD. The CDR3 DNA reads as TGTGCCACTATAGCGGTGCAAACGGGGGAGCAGTACTTC. Translated, it gives CATIAVQTGEQYF.